The clone carrying this T cell receptor beta chain was seen a few times. Its target is not known. The data are from a study of T cell responses to AZD1222 COVID-19 vaccine. Study outcomes and limitations: Seropositive AZD1222 recipients at baseline numbered only 6 or 7. Spike-specific TCR depth and breadth grew after two AZD1222 doses.

CDR3 length: 13 amino acids. Between the trimmed V and J ends, which lost 1 base and 7 bases, there was a span of 10 bases. The V gene's germline CDR1 is SGHTA and CDR2 FQGNSA. TCRdb's copy holds only in-frame clones and misses some; the assay was immunoSEQ multiplex PCR. Altogether some 140,000 clones are present, 88% being singletons, with the ten largest covering 3% to 3.5%. The chain joins TRBV7-2 to TRBJ1-2; D not resolved. The clonotype originates from an adult in good health. The sequences come from peripheral blood, collected on day 0 of AZD1222 vaccination. CDR3 residues: CASSLDTQGGYTF. CDR3 in DNA: TGTGCCAGCAGCTTAGACACTCAAGGTGGCTACACCTTC.